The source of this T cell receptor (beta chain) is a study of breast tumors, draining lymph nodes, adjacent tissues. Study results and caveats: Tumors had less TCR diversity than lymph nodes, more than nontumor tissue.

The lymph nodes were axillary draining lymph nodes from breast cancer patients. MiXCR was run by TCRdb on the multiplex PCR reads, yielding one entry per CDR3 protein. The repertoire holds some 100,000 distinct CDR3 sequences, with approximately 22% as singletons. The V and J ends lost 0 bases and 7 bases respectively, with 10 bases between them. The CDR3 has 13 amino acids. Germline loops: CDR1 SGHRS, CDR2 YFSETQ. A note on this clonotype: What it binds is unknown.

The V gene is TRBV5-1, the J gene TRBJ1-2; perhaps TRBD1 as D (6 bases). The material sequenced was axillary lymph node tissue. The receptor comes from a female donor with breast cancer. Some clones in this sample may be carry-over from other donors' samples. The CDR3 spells CASSLGSGVGYTF. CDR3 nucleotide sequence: TGCGCCAGCAGCTTGGGTTCAGGGGTTGGCTACACCTTC.